The rows below give T cell receptor beta chains drawn from one sample of a study of blood T cell repertoires in COVID-19. Repertoires were generated with immunoSEQ multiplex PCR, while TCRdb's copy carries only in-frame clones and drops some. This repertoire shows more than 20,000 clones, 70% to 90% found once; its top ten account for around 15%. The sample consisted of peripheral blood. The receptors come from a man aged 70 or older with acute or convalescent COVID-19. Both conserved end residues are part of each CDR3. Each record gives: clone size, CDR3 length, D gene, J gene, V gene, CDR3 protein, CDR3 DNA. The D gene is left open where the match is weak. For some rows the clone size is stated as once, few or many, or as a class when expanded; others skip it.

once	15	NA	TRBJ1-5	TRBV5-1	CASSLGLEGNQPQHF	TGCGCCAGCAGCTTGGGTCTGGAGGGCAATCAGCCCCAGCATTTT
NA	16	NA	TRBJ1-4	TRBV25-1	CASSEYEGLPGEKLFF	TGTGCCAGCAGTGAATATGAGGGCCTCCCGGGGGAAAAACTGTTTTTT
NA	16	NA	TRBJ2-1	TRBV19	CASSIGWESSYNEQFF	TGTGCCAGTAGTATAGGATGGGAGAGCTCCTACAATGAGCAGTTCTTC
once	19	TRBD2	TRBJ2-2	TRBV9	CASSVVGLAGRPNTGELFF	TGTGCCAGCAGCGTTGTGGGACTAGCGGGGCGACCGAACACCGGGGAGCTGTTTTTT
NA	14	NA	TRBJ1-4	TRBV3-1/TRBV3-2	CASSQTRVGEKLFF	TGTGCCAGCAGCCAGACTAGGGTCGGTGAAAAACTGTTTTTT
NA	15	TRBD2	TRBJ2-1	TRBV5-4	CASSSIRTSADEQFF	TGTGCCAGCAGCTCAATCCGGACTAGCGCGGATGAGCAGTTCTTC
NA	16	TRBD1	TRBJ1-5	TRBV6-6	CASSQMTGVNNQPQHF	TGTGCCAGCAGTCAGATGACAGGGGTCAACAATCAGCCCCAGCATTTT
NA	16	TRBD2	TRBJ2-7	TRBV5-6	CASSLGGLAGEREQYF	TGTGCCAGCAGCTTGGGCGGTCTAGCGGGAGAGAGGGAGCAGTACTTC
NA	14	TRBD1	TRBJ2-1	TRBV28	CASSHGTAYNEQFF	TGTGCCAGCAGTCACGGGACAGCTTACAATGAGCAGTTCTTC
NA	16	NA	TRBJ2-2	TRBV11-3	CASSFIGGPNTGELFF	TGTGCCAGCAGCTTTATCGGGGGGCCGAACACCGGGGAGCTGTTTTTT
NA	13	NA	TRBJ1-3	TRBV6-2/TRBV6-3	CASSYMSGNTIYF	TGTGCCAGCAGTTACATGAGTGGAAACACCATATATTTT
NA	12	NA	TRBJ1-3	TRBV5-5	CASSLSADTIYF	TGTGCCAGCAGCCTTTCGGCGGACACCATATATTTT
NA	16	NA	TRBJ2-7	TRBV24-1	CATSDEGSSSGVEQYF	TGTGCCACCAGTGATGAAGGGTCCTCCTCAGGGGTCGAGCAGTACTTC
once	14	NA	TRBJ2-7	TRBV28	CASKTVGGSYEQYF	TGTGCCAGCAAAACCGTTGGGGGGAGCTACGAGCAGTACTTC
NA	14	NA	TRBJ2-5	TRBV9	CASSVGSGQETQYF	TGTGCCAGCAGCGTAGGGTCAGGACAAGAGACCCAGTACTTC
NA	15	NA	TRBJ1-6	TRBV4-3	CASSQDPGWDSPLHF	TGCGCCAGCAGCCAAGATCCAGGGTGGGATTCACCCCTCCACTTT
NA	15	NA	TRBJ1-5	TRBV5-1	CASAIGGANNQPQHF	TGCGCCAGCGCTATAGGAGGGGCGAACAATCAGCCCCAGCATTTT
few	14	NA	TRBJ1-1	TRBV18	CASSPPAGNPEAFF	TGTGCCAGCTCACCACCGGCAGGTAACCCTGAAGCTTTCTTT
NA	17	TRBD2	TRBJ2-1	TRBV6-2/TRBV6-3	CASSYRAKREAENEQFF	TGTGCCAGCAGTTACCGGGCAAAGCGGGAGGCGGAAAATGAGCAGTTCTTC
NA	16	TRBD1	TRBJ1-6	TRBV7-2	CASSLAAGGRGSPLHF	TGTGCCAGCAGCTTAGCGGCAGGGGGAAGGGGATCACCCCTCCACTTT
NA	14	TRBD1	TRBJ2-1	TRBV10-3	CAISATGARNEQFF	TGTGCCATCAGCGCAACAGGGGCCAGGAATGAGCAGTTCTTC
NA	15	TRBD1	TRBJ1-3	TRBV2	CASSPEGASGNTIYF	TGTGCCAGCAGCCCGGAGGGGGCGAGTGGAAACACCATATATTTT
NA	14	NA	TRBJ2-5	TRBV7-2	CASSLFPPSETQYF	TGTGCCAGCAGCTTATTCCCCCCCTCAGAGACCCAGTACTTC
NA	15	NA	TRBJ1-3	TRBV9	CASSVGRSSGNTIYF	TGTGCCAGCAGCGTAGGTAGGAGCTCTGGAAACACCATATATTTT
NA	12	NA	TRBJ1-1	TRBV11-2	CASTLGGTEAFF	TGTGCCAGCACCCTGGGGGGGACTGAAGCTTTCTTT
once	16	NA	TRBJ2-3	TRBV21-1	CASSTRWGTSTDTQYF	TGTGCCAGCAGCACGAGATGGGGGACTAGCACAGATACGCAGTATTTT
NA	16	TRBD1	TRBJ1-6	TRBV15	CATSRRTGDRNSPLHF	TGTGCCACCAGCAGACGGACAGGGGATCGTAATTCACCCCTCCACTTT
NA	16	NA	TRBJ2-2	TRBV7-9	CASSLVGSVNTGELFF	TGTGCCAGCAGCTTAGTGGGTAGCGTGAACACCGGGGAGCTGTTTTTT
NA	14	TRBD1	TRBJ1-4	TRBV2	CASKLDRGREKLFF	TGTGCCAGCAAACTGGACAGGGGGCGGGAAAAACTGTTTTTT
NA	13	NA	TRBJ2-1	TRBV28	CASSLSSGMRAFF	TGTGCCAGCAGTTTAAGTTCGGGTATGCGAGCGTTCTTC
NA	13	NA	TRBJ2-3	TRBV23-1	CASKCAGPDTQYF	TGCGCCAGCAAATGCGCAGGGCCCGATACGCAGTATTTT
NA	16	NA	TRBJ1-3	TRBV7-8	CASSLIQGSSGNTIYF	TGTGCCAGCAGCTTAATTCAGGGATCGAGTGGAAACACCATATATTTT